The 28 T cell receptor beta chains listed next were all sequenced from one sample in a study of OX40 agonist ivuxolimab in advanced cancers. The method behind the library was the immunoSEQ multiplex PCR assay. TCRdb holds this immuneACCESS table with in-frame rearrangements only. Some clones are missing; in checked studies, unresolved V genes explain under half, and the rest has no known cause. Across this sample there are some 81,000 clones, with 80% to 90% seen only once. Approximately 2% of the sample is taken by the ten largest. Sequencing used CD4+ or CD8+ T cells sorted from blood, obtained in a trial of the OX40 agonist ivuxolimab. The receptors stem from an adult with an advanced solid tumor such as melanoma, head and neck, liver or kidney cancer.

The V call is TRBV7-2, the J call TRBJ1-5; maybe TRBD1 (6 bases). CDR1 SGHTA and CDR2 FQGNSA come from the germline V gene. V was pared by 4 bases and J by 3 bases, with 16 bases between. This CDR3 is 16 amino acids long. CDR3 coding DNA: TGTGCCAGCAGCTATGGGGGCAGGGAGCTCAATCAGCCCCAGCATTTT. Translated, it gives CASSYGGRELNQPQHF.

This clone has a single count. The chain uses TRBV30 and TRBJ2-7; 8 bases align to TRBD1. The V gene's germline CDR1 is GTSNPN and CDR2 SVGIG (reference sequence). This CDR3 is 12 amino acids long. J lost 6 bases, V lost 3 bases, and 4 bases had no gene match. The CDR3 region has the DNA TGTGCCTGGAGCCGACAGGGGCTCGAGCAGTACTTC. It translates to CAWSRQGLEQYF.

The J gene is TRBJ2-1, the V gene TRBV5-1; TRBD1 might be the D (5 bases). This CDR3 has 14 amino acids. Germline V lookup: CDR1 SGHRS, CDR2 YFSETQ. Trimming left V 4 bases short and J 6 bases short, with 14 bases between. Here the CDR3 DNA reads TGCGCCAGCAGCCTCATTGACAGCCGCAATGAGCAGTTCTTC. It codes for CASSLIDSRNEQFF. Based on the CDR3 plus reference TRBV5-1 and TRBJ2-1, the full variable domain is KAGVTQTPRYLIKTRGQQVTLSCSPISGHRSVSWYQQTPGQGLQFLFEYFSETQRNKGNFPGRFSGRQFSNSRSEMNVSTLELGDSALYLCASSLIDSRNEQFFGPGTRLTVL.

The J gene is TRBJ1-5, the V gene TRBV7-3; D perhaps matches TRBD1 (6 bases). Germline V gene data show CDR1 as SGHTA and CDR2 as FQGTGA. The V end was cut by 0 bases, the J end by 0 bases, with 6 bases between. This CDR3 is 15 amino acids long. Written as DNA, the CDR3 is TGTGCCAGCAGCTTAACAGGGGGTAGCAATCAGCCCCAGCATTTT. As protein: CASSLTGGSNQPQHF.

This clone came up once. The CDR3 DNA is TGCGCCAGCAGCTTGGATTCGGGACTGGTAAATTCACCCCTCCACTTT. It codes for CASSLDSGLVNSPLHF. The V and J genes are TRBV5-1 and TRBJ1-6, with D maybe TRBD1 (5 bases). The ends were cut back, 0 bases at V and 7 bases at J, with 14 bases in the middle. Germline values: CDR1 SGHRS, CDR2 YFSETQ. This CDR3 comprises 16 residues.

The chain links TRBV5-4 to TRBJ2-3, with TRBD1 matching over 9 bases. With 2 bases clipped from V and 2 bases from J, the junction kept 3 bases outside the gene matches. The CDR3 has 15 amino acids. Germline V gives CDR1 SGHNT, CDR2 YYREEE (reference sequence). CDR3 in amino acids: CASSFGQGNTDTQYF. Written as DNA, the CDR3 is TGTGCCAGCAGCTTCGGACAGGGGAACACAGATACGCAGTATTTT. The whole variable domain, remainder taken from reference TRBV5-4 and TRBJ2-3, is ETGVTQSPTHLIKTRGQQVTLRCSSQSGHNTVSWYQQALGQGPQFIFQYYREEENGRGNFPPRFSGLQFPNYSSELNVNALELDDSALYLCASSFGQGNTDTQYFGPGTRLTVL.

The V call is TRBV21-1, the J call TRBJ2-5; the listed D gene, TRBD2, was not tested against the DNA. TRBV21-1 is classified as a pseudogene. There are 18 residues in the CDR3. CDR3 in DNA: TGTGCCAGCAGCAAAGGGTGTCTAGCGGGGGGCACTCAAGAGACCCAGTACTTC. Protein sequence: CASSKGCLAGGTQETQYF.

The V call is TRBV4-1, the J call TRBJ2-7, with D possibly matching TRBD2 (5 bases). V lost 3 bases and J 5 bases, leaving 14 bases between the germline ends. This CDR3 has 14 residues. Germline V gives CDR1 MGHRA, CDR2 YSYEKL. CDR3 DNA: TGCGCCAGCAGCCAGGAATGGAAGGAGGACGAGCAGTACTTC. It encodes CASSQEWKEDEQYF.

The V call is TRBV10-2, the J call TRBJ2-1; TRBD2 matches at 7 bases. Losses at the gene ends were 6 bases for V and 5 bases for J; bases not matched to a gene: 4. CDR1 and CDR2 from the germline V gene are WSHSY and SAAADI. This CDR3 comprises 13 residues. CDR3 nucleotide sequence: TGCGCCAGCAGAATGACTAGCAACAATGAGCAGTTCTTC. It translates to CASRMTSNNEQFF.

This clone was detected only once. The chain employs TRBV5-5 and TRBJ1-3; no clear D. The germline gives CDR1 SGHKS, CDR2 YYEKEE (reference sequence). The CDR3 spans 14 residues. V was clipped by 4 bases and J by 0 bases, with 8 bases between them. The chain's CDR3 is CASSPMVSGNTIYF. The CDR3 nucleotides are TGTGCCAGCAGCCCCATGGTCTCTGGAAACACCATATATTTT.

The J gene is TRBJ1-2, the V gene TRBV27, with D possibly being TRBD1 (5 bases). Germline CDR1 reads MNHEY; CDR2 reads SMNVEV (reference sequence). This CDR3 is built from 14 residues. V was cut by 6 bases and J by 8 bases, with 19 bases left in between. The CDR3 DNA reads TGTGCCAGCAGGCTAGAGGGGAGGGCGGGCGGCTACACCTTC. It codes for CASRLEGRAGGYTF.

V usage is TRBV9 and J usage is TRBJ2-3; TRBD2 agrees at 10 bases. V was pared by 4 bases and J by 2 bases, with 7 bases of the junction left unmatched. CDR1 and CDR2 (germline): SGDLS, YYNGEE. The CDR3 contains 16 residues. As DNA, the CDR3 is TGTGCCAGCAGCCCATGGACTAGCGGATACACAGATACGCAGTATTTT. Protein sequence: CASSPWTSGYTDTQYF.

The chain joins TRBV19 to TRBJ2-2, with TRBD1 as a possible D gene (8 bases). This CDR3 is 15 amino acids long. In germline, CDR1 is LNHDA, CDR2 SQIVND (reference sequence). V lost 5 bases and J lost 6, with 16 bases in between. CDR3 residues: CASSGWTGRAGELFF. CDR3 sequence (DNA): TGTGCCAGTAGTGGGTGGACAGGGAGGGCCGGGGAGCTGTTTTTT.

The chain has TRBV30 and TRBJ2-5, with D uncertain. CDR3 length: 12 residues. Germline V lookup: CDR1 GTSNPN, CDR2 SVGIG (reference sequence). The V gene lost 5 bases and the J gene lost 7 bases, with 14 bases spanning the gap. CDR3 in amino acids: CAWSGPPGTQYF. As DNA, the CDR3 is TGTGCCTGGTCCGGGCCGCCCGGGACCCAGTACTTC.

This chain connects TRBV5-1 to TRBJ2-7; D uncertain. Trimming cost V 7 bases and J 7 bases, with 18 bases left between them. The length of the CDR3 is 13 residues. Germline lookup yields CDR1 SGHRS and CDR2 YFSETQ. Here the CDR3 DNA reads TGCGCCAGCGGCGACCCCTTCTTCGGGGAGCAGTACTTC. The encoded protein is CASGDPFFGEQYF.

The chain has TRBV4-1 and TRBJ1-4, with unresolved D. CDR1 is MGHRA and CDR2 is YSYEKL in the germline V gene. Trimming took off 4 bases at V and 8 bases at J, with 17 bases between the two ends. CDR3 length: 15 residues. The CDR3 region is CASSRSGDLGEKLFF. As DNA, the CDR3 is TGCGCCAGCAGCCGTTCTGGGGATTTGGGGGAAAAACTGTTTTTT.

This chain links TRBV7-7 with TRBJ2-5, with a possible D match to TRBD2 (5 bases). The CDR3 loop spans 15 amino acids. V was cut by 1 base and J by 2 bases, with 11 bases left in between. The V gene's germline CDR1 is SSHAT and CDR2 FNYEAQ (reference sequence). The CDR3 loop is CASSLGGAEQETQYF. The DNA of the CDR3 is TGTGCCAGCAGCTTAGGGGGAGCAGAGCAAGAGACCCAGTACTTC. Drawing the rest from reference TRBV7-7 and TRBJ2-5, the complete variable domain is GAGVSQSPRYKVTKRGQDVTLRCDPISSHATLYWYQQALGQGPEFLTYFNYEAQPDKSGLPSDRFSAERPEGSISTLTIQRTEQRDSAMYRCASSLGGAEQETQYFGPGTRLLVL.

V is TRBV28 and J is TRBJ2-5; possible D gene TRBD2, 5 bases. Germline CDR1 MDHEN, CDR2 SYDVKM. The CDR3 has 15 amino acids. Between the trimmed V and J ends, which lost 5 bases and 1 base, there was a span of 14 bases. The CDR3: CASSPRVSSQETQYF. The CDR3 nucleotides are TGTGCCAGCAGTCCGAGGGTGTCTAGCCAAGAGACCCAGTACTTC. The variable domain in full, completed from reference TRBV28 and TRBJ2-5, reads DVKVTQSSRYLVKRTGEKVFLECVQDMDHENMFWYRQDPGLGLRLIYFSYDVKMKEKGDIPEGYSVSREKKERFSLILESASTNQTSMYLCASSPRVSSQETQYFGPGTRLLVL.

V is TRBV6-5 and J is TRBJ1-5; D is ambiguous. This CDR3 is built from 13 residues. Germline CDR1 MNHEY, CDR2 SVGAGI. Trimming stripped 2 bases from V and 3 bases from J, with 5 bases between. CDR3: CASSYRDNQPQHF. DNA for the CDR3: TGTGCCAGCAGTTACAGAGACAATCAGCCCCAGCATTTT.

This chain links TRBV30 with TRBJ1-6; D remains unclear. The CDR3 extends over 16 amino acids. Trimming cost V 1 base and J 3 bases, with 13 bases left between them. CDR1 and CDR2 (germline): GTSNPN, SVGIG (reference sequence). Here the CDR3 reads CAWSDPRDFYNSPLHF. The CDR3 bases are TGTGCCTGGAGTGACCCGCGGGATTTCTATAATTCACCCCTCCACTTT.

The chain has TRBV15 and TRBJ2-2; no clear D gene. V lost 3 bases and J lost 3, with 8 bases in between. CDR1 is LNHNV and CDR2 is YYDKDF in the germline V gene (reference sequence). The CDR3 has 14 residues. CDR3 bases: TGTGCCACCAGCAGGGGGTCCGACACCGGGGAGCTGTTTTTT. Translation: CATSRGSDTGELFF.

The CDR3 reads CASSPPRRGTEAFF. CDR3 in DNA: TGTGCCAGCAGTCCCCCCCGGAGAGGCACTGAAGCTTTCTTT. The chain couples TRBV28 to TRBJ1-1; D gene uncertain. The length of the CDR3 is 14 residues. Germline lookup yields CDR1 MDHEN and CDR2 SYDVKM. The germline V and J ends were trimmed by 5 bases and 4 bases, with 14 bases remaining between them.

The rearrangement joins TRBV28 to TRBJ2-1; TRBD1 might be the D (6 bases). Looked up from germline, CDR1 is MDHEN and CDR2 is SYDVKM. V lost 4 bases, J lost 1 base, and 11 bases lay in between. This CDR3 is built from 15 residues. For the CDR3, the DNA is TGTGCCAGCAGTTCAGACAGGTTATCCTACAATGAGCAGTTCTTC. Translated, it gives CASSSDRLSYNEQFF.

The chain employs TRBV7-9 and TRBJ2-3, with D unclear. The germline V gene encodes CDR1 SEHNR and CDR2 FQNEAQ (reference sequence). The CDR3 runs to 14 residues. Trimming left V 1 base short and J 2 bases short, with 7 bases between. The CDR3, as DNA: TGTGCCAGCAGCTTAGTGGCTAACACAGATACGCAGTATTTT. Translating gives CASSLVANTDTQYF. Full variable domain (remainder filled in from reference TRBV7-9 and TRBJ2-3): DTGVSQNPRHKITKRGQNVTFRCDPISEHNRLYWYRQTLGQGPEFLTYFQNEAQLEKSRLLSDRFSAERPKGSFSTLEIQRTEQGDSAMYLCASSLVANTDTQYFGPGTRLTVL.

The V call is TRBV21-1, the J call TRBJ2-1. TRBV21-1 is shown as a pseudogene. The CDR3 contains 16 residues. The CDR3 DNA reads as TGTGCCAGCAGCAAAGAGACAGAGGGCTCCTACAATGAGCAGTTCTTC. Amino acids: CASSKETEGSYNEQFF.

CDR3 sequence reads: CASSVAGRGNNEQFF. The CDR3 bases are TGTGCCAGCAGCGTAGCCGGCAGGGGCAACAATGAGCAGTTCTTC. The rearrangement joins TRBV9 to TRBJ2-1, with D perhaps TRBD1 (6 bases). The germline V gene encodes CDR1 SGDLS and CDR2 YYNGEE. V was clipped by 0 bases and J by 5 bases, with 12 bases between them. This CDR3 is built from 15 residues.

The chain links TRBV4-2 to TRBJ1-4, with 7 bases that match TRBD1. The junction had 4 bases not matched to a gene; V was cut back by 0 bases and J by 6 bases. This CDR3 is 15 amino acids long. Germline CDR1 is LGHNA and CDR2 is YNFKEQ. CDR3 amino acids: CASSQDGTGDEKLFF. CDR3 bases: TGTGCCAGCAGCCAAGATGGAACAGGGGATGAAAAACTGTTTTTT.

The V gene is TRBV6-1, the J gene TRBJ2-1; D is unresolved. This CDR3 has 14 amino acids. Germline V gene lookup returns CDR1 MNHNS and CDR2 SASEGT. The V gene lost 1 base and the J gene lost 0 bases, with 4 bases spanning the gap. CDR3 in DNA: TGTGCCAGCAGTGAAGGCAGCTCCTACAATGAGCAGTTCTTC. This encodes CASSEGSSYNEQFF.